This T cell receptor (beta chain) appears in the sequencing data of a study of T-cell reconstitution after alpha-beta-depleted transplantation in children. As to this clonotype: A junction end diverges from the germline sequence, so it may reflect a read error.

TCRbeta library construction was performed incorporating unique molecular identifiers. From the PCR reads, TCRdb called clonotypes with MiXCR, one entry per CDR3 protein. The sample has a few hundred thousand distinct CDR3 sequences; 15% to 20% are singletons. The CDR3 is 14 amino acids. Looked up from germline, CDR1 is LNHNV and CDR2 is YYDKDF (reference sequence). This chain links TRBV15 with TRBJ2-1, with TRBD1 matching 10 bases. The sample was PBMCs from the stem cell graft donor, taken from the stem cell graft. This clonotype originated in a human donor who donated a stem cell graft to a child with acute lymphoblastic leukemia. This CDR3 is CATSVPGTGATGIF. The CDR3 bases are TGTGCCACCAGCGTCCCCGGGACAGGGGCGACCGGAATCTTC.